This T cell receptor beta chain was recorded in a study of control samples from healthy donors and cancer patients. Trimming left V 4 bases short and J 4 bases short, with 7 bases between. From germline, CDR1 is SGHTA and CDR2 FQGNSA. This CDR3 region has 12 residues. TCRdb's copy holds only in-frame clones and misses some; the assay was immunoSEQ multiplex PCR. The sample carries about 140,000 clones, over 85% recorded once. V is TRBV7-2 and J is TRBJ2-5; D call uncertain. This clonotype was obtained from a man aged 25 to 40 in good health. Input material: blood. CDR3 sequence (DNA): TGTGCCAGCAGCTATACAGCAGAGACCCAGTACTTC. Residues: CASSYTAETQYF.